Listed below are T cell receptor beta chains from one sample, sequenced in a study of CD8 T cells in ankylosing spondylitis. TCRdb re-called the 5' RACE reads with MiXCR, one entry per CDR3 protein. Of about 500,000 distinct CDR3 sequences detected, about 12% appear once; the ten largest clones hold approximately 6.3%. Input material: blood, either unsorted or a sorted T cell fraction (not recorded which). These receptors were collected from a male donor with ankylosing spondylitis. The CDR3 runs from the conserved cysteine through the conserved F or W. Each record gives: clone size, J gene, V gene, D gene, CDR3 DNA, CDR3 protein. D genes are given only for firm matches. Clone size is given for some rows only: seen once, a few or many times, or a class if the clone is expanded.

few,TRBJ2-3,TRBV4-2,NA,TGTGCCAGCACCCAAACCGTTGGCGGGACAATAGATACGCAGTATTTT,CASTQTVGGTIDTQYF
NA,TRBJ2-1,TRBV7-8,TRBD2,TGTGCCAGCAGCCCACAACTAGCGGGAGGGTCCTCCTACAATGAGCAGTTCTTC,CASSPQLAGGSSYNEQFF
few,TRBJ1-1,TRBV6-1,NA,TGTGCCAGCAGTGAGGCCCCGGACACTGAAGCTTTCTTT,CASSEAPDTEAFF
many,TRBJ1-3,TRBV5-1,NA,TGCGCCAGCAGCTTGGACTCAAACTCTGGAAACACCATATATTTT,CASSLDSNSGNTIYF
few,TRBJ1-2,TRBV3-1,NA,TGTGCCAGCAGCCAAGATATAGGGATGGGCTATGGCTACACCTTC,CASSQDIGMGYGYTF
NA,TRBJ2-1,TRBV5-1,NA,TGCGCCAGCAGCTTGGGGGTCTACAATGACCAGTTCTTC,CASSLGVYNDQFF
NA,TRBJ2-6,TRBV6-1,TRBD1,TGTGCCAGCAGTCCTTCGGACAGGGGGTCCTCTGGGGCCAACGTCCTGACTTTC,CASSPSDRGSSGANVLTF
few,TRBJ2-2,TRBV18,TRBD1,TGTGCCAGCTCACCCGGACAGGCCGCGAACACCGGGGAGCTGTTTTTT,CASSPGQAANTGELFF
NA,TRBJ2-1,TRBV5-6,TRBD2,TGTGCCAGCAGCTTGAATCTAAGGGGAGGGCCCTACAATGAGCAGTTCTTC,CASSLNLRGGPYNEQFF
NA,TRBJ2-3,TRBV7-2,NA,TGTGCCAGCAGCTTAGTCGTCACAGATACGCAGTATTTT,CASSLVVTDTQYF
NA,TRBJ1-5,TRBV7-9,NA,TGTGCCAGCAGCCCCTCCGCAGGGGAACAGCCCCAGCATTTT,CASSPSAGEQPQHF
NA,TRBJ2-2,TRBV27,TRBD2,TGTGCCAGCAATCCCAGCGGGGCTTGGTCGGCCGGGGAGCTGTTTTTT,CASNPSGAWSAGELFF
few,TRBJ2-7,TRBV3-1,NA,TGTGCCAGCAGCCGCCTAGGAGGGGATTGGGGCTACGAGCAGTACTTC,CASSRLGGDWGYEQYF
few,TRBJ2-3,TRBV6-5,NA,TGTGCCAGCAGTTATATACTGAACACAGATACGCAGTATTTT,CASSYILNTDTQYF
NA,TRBJ1-2,TRBV20-1,NA,TGCAGTGCTCAACAGGAGAACTATGGCTACACCTTC,CSAQQENYGYTF
few,TRBJ2-7,TRBV6-1,TRBD2,TGTGCCAGCAGCGTTCGGGAGGGCATCTCCTACGAGCAGTACTTC,CASSVREGISYEQYF
NA,TRBJ1-2,TRBV12-3/TRBV12-4,NA,TGTGCCAGCAGTCCCCAAGCCGCATGGGGCTACACCTTC,CASSPQAAWGYTF
NA,TRBJ2-2,TRBV20-1,TRBD2,TGCAGTGCTAGAGGTGGGACTAGCGGGACAAACACCGGGGAGCTGTTTTTT,CSARGGTSGTNTGELFF
NA,TRBJ2-1,TRBV29-1,TRBD2,TGCAGCGTTGTGACCAGCGGGAGACCGACTTCCTACAATGAGCAGTTCTTC,CSVVTSGRPTSYNEQFF
NA,TRBJ2-7,TRBV7-8,NA,TGTGCCAGCAGCAATGACTACGAGCAGTACTTC,CASSNDYEQYF
NA,TRBJ2-1,TRBV5-1,NA,TGCGCCAGCAGCTTGGGCAGGGAAAAGCAGTTCTTC,CASSLGREKQFF
few,TRBJ2-3,TRBV11-3,NA,TGTGCCAGCAGCTTACGGGAATTAAGCGGCACAGATACGCAGTATTTT,CASSLRELSGTDTQYF
NA,TRBJ2-1,TRBV11-2,TRBD1,TGTGCCAGCAGCTTAGGGGGACAGCGATACAATGAGCAGTTCTTC,CASSLGGQRYNEQFF
many,TRBJ2-1,TRBV29-1,TRBD2,TGCAGCGGCACTAGCGGGAGTGGATGGCAGTTCTTC,CSGTSGSGWQFF
NA,TRBJ1-2,TRBV6-1,NA,TGTGCCAGCAGTGAATTGCGCGGCGAGGGCTACACCTTC,CASSELRGEGYTF
NA,TRBJ1-2,TRBV20-1,NA,TGCAGTGCTAGTCGTAGGGGGGCTGGGTATGGGGGCTACACCTTC,CSASRRGAGYGGYTF
NA,TRBJ1-2,TRBV5-1,NA,TGCGCCAGCAGAGAGACAGGATCTAACTATGGCTACACCTTC,CASRETGSNYGYTF
many,TRBJ2-1,TRBV7-9,TRBD1,TGTGCCAGCAGCTTGGGACAGACAACTTACAATGAGCAGTTCTTC,CASSLGQTTYNEQFF
NA,TRBJ2-1,TRBV20-1,TRBD2,TGCAGTGGTTCGGGACTACCTTACAATGAGCAGTTCTTC,CSGSGLPYNEQFF
many,TRBJ2-1,TRBV4-1,TRBD2,TGCGCCAGCAGCCAAGATCCCGCGGGGGCCTACAATGAGCAGTTCTTC,CASSQDPAGAYNEQFF
few,TRBJ2-7,TRBV21-1,NA,TGTGCCAGCAGCAAAGCGGACACGACATCCTACGAGCAGTACTTC,CASSKADTTSYEQYF
few,TRBJ2-5,TRBV11-2,TRBD2,TGTGCCAGCAGCTTGTTCCAGGGACTAGCGGATTTAAGGGAGACCCAGTACTTC,CASSLFQGLADLRETQYF
NA,TRBJ2-5,TRBV29-1,NA,TGCAGCGTGGGCGGGGCGGCCGCGGGGGAGACCCAGTACTTC,CSVGGAAAGETQYF
few,TRBJ2-1,TRBV10-1,TRBD1,TGCGCCAGCAGTGAGTCAGGGACAGGGGGCTACAATGAGCAGTTCTTC,CASSESGTGGYNEQFF
NA,TRBJ2-1,TRBV24-1,TRBD1,TGTGCCACCAGTGATATTCAGGGGGCCTACAATGAGCAGTTCTTC,CATSDIQGAYNEQFF
few,TRBJ1-4,TRBV5-1,TRBD1,TGCGCCAGCAGGTTATCACAGGGGGAAAAACTGTTTTTT,CASRLSQGEKLFF
few,TRBJ2-1,TRBV14,NA,TGTGCCAGCAGCCTTTTGGATGCTGCGGGGAATGAGCAGTTCTTC,CASSLLDAAGNEQFF
many,TRBJ2-7,TRBV7-2,TRBD1,TGTGCCAGCAGCTCCGGGACAGGGTCCTACGAGCAGTACTTC,CASSSGTGSYEQYF
NA,TRBJ1-1,TRBV7-9,NA,TGTGCCAGCAGCTCCCAGGGACTCAAGAACACTGAAGCTTTCTTT,CASSSQGLKNTEAFF
NA,TRBJ2-5,TRBV7-2,TRBD2,TGTGCCAGCAACCGACTAGCGGGAGACTGGGAGACCCAGTACTTC,CASNRLAGDWETQYF
NA,TRBJ2-1,TRBV6-4,NA,TGTGCCAGCAGTGTGACAACCTACAATGAGCAGTTCTTC,CASSVTTYNEQFF
NA,TRBJ2-2,TRBV12-3/TRBV12-4,TRBD1,TGTGCCAGCAGTCCTCAAGTGACAGGGGCTTCCGGGGAGCTGTTTTTT,CASSPQVTGASGELFF
NA,TRBJ1-4,TRBV2,NA,TGTGCCGGGCAGGATCGACTTCTGTTTTTT,CAGQDRLLFF
NA,TRBJ2-3,TRBV15,TRBD2,TGTGCCACCAGCAGAGTAAGCGGGAGGGGTACAGATACGCAGTATTTT,CATSRVSGRGTDTQYF
NA,TRBJ2-3,TRBV28,NA,TGTGCCAGTGGCGGAGTGGGCACAGATACGCAGTATTTT,CASGGVGTDTQYF
NA,TRBJ2-7,TRBV20-1,TRBD1,TGCAGTGCCAACGTAGGGGGCGCAACCTACGAGCAGTACTTC,CSANVGGATYEQYF
NA,TRBJ2-7,TRBV11-2,NA,TGTGCCAGCAGCTTAGATGTCGGACGTCGGCAGTACTTC,CASSLDVGRRQYF
NA,TRBJ2-5,TRBV6-5,TRBD2,TGTGCCAGCAGTTACGGGGGGGCCCAGTACTTC,CASSYGGAQYF